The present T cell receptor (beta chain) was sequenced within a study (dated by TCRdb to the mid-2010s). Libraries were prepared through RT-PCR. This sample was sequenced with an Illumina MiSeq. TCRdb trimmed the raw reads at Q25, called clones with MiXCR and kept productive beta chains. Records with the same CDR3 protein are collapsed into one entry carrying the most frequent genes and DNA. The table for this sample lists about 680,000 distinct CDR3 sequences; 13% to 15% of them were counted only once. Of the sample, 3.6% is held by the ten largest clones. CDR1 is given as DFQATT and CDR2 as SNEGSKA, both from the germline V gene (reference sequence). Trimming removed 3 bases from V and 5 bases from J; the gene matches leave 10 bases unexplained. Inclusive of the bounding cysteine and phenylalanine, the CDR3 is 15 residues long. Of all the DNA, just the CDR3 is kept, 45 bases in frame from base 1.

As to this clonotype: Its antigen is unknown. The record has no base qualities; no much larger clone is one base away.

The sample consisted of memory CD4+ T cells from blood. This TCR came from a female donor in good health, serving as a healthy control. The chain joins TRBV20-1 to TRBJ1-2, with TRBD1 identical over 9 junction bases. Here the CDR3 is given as CSARRTGAGAYGYTF. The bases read TGCAGTGCTAGGAGGACAGGGGCCGGGGCATATGGCTACACCTTC.